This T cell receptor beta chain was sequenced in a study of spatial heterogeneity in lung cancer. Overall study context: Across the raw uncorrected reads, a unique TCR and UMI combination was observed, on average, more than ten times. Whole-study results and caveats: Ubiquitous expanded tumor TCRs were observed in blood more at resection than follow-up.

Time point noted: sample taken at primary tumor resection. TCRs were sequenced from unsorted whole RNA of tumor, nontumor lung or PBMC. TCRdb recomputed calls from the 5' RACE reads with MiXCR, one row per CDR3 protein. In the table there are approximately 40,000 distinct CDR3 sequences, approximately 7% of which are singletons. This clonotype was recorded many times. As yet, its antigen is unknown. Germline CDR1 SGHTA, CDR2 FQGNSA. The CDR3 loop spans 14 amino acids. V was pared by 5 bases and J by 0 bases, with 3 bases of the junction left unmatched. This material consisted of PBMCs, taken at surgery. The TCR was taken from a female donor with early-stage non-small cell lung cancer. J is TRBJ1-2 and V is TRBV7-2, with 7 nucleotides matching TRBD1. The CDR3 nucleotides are TGTGCCAGCAGCAAGGGACAGACTAACTATGGCTACACCTTC. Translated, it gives CASSKGQTNYGYTF.